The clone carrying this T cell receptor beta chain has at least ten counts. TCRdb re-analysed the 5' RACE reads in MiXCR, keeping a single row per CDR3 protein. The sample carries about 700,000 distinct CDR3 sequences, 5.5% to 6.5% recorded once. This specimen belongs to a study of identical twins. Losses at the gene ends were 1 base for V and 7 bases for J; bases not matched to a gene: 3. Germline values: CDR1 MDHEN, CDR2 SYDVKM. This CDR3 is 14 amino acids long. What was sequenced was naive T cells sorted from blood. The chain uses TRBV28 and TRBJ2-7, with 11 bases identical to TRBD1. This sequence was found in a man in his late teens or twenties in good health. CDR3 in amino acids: CASSLSGQGGEQYF. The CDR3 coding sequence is TGTGCCAGCAGTTTATCGGGACAGGGGGGAGAGCAGTACTTC.